In this sample, the clone carrying this T cell receptor beta chain turned up many times. The target antigen is unknown. This record comes from a study of T cells after yellow fever vaccination. Broader study findings: Researchers noted that a small share of clonotypes showed up in both CD4 and CD8 compartments.

TCRdb re-analysed the 5' RACE reads in MiXCR, keeping a single row per CDR3 protein. The repertoire holds fewer than 400,000 distinct CDR3 sequences, with more than 5.5% as singletons. Sequencing was performed on PBMCs, taken 5 days after the yellow fever booster vaccination. The TCR comes from a man younger than 40 who received the YFV17D yellow fever vaccine.

CDR3 DNA: TGTGCCTGGAGCCGGGGGGCTCTGGGGGCCAACGTCCTGACTTTC. Protein product: CAWSRGALGANVLTF. The chain employs TRBV30 and TRBJ2-6; a weak D match, TRBD2 (7 bases). V dropped 3 bases and J dropped 4 bases, with 13 bases sitting between them. CDR1 GTSNPN and CDR2 SVGIG come from the germline V gene (reference sequence). The CDR3 sequence is 15 residues long.